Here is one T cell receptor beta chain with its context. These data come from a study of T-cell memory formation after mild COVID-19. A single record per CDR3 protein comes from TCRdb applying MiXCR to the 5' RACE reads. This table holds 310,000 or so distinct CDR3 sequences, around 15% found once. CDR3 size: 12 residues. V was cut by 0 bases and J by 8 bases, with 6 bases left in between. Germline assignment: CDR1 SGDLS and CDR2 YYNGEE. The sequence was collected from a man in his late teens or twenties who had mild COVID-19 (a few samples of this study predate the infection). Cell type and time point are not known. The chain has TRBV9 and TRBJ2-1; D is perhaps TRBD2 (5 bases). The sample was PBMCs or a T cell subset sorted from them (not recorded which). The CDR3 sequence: CASSVGSDEQFF. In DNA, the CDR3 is TGTGCCAGCAGCGTAGGTAGCGATGAGCAGTTCTTC. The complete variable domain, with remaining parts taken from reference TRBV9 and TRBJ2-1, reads DSGVTQTPKHLITATGQRVTLRCSPRSGDLSVYWYQQSLDQGLQFLIQYYNGEERAKGNILERFSAQQFPDLHSELNLSSLELGDSALYFCASSVGSDEQFFGPGTRLTVL.